Below are 28 T cell receptor beta chains sequenced from a single sample in a study of T cell responses to AZD1222 COVID-19 vaccine. Assay used: immunoSEQ multiplex PCR; TCRdb lists only in-frame clones, some missing. Here the sample spans tens of thousands of clones, roughly 87% being singletons. Sequencing used peripheral blood, obtained on day 0 of AZD1222 vaccination. The receptors derive from an adult in good health.

V and J are TRBV4-2 and TRBJ2-3; D gene ambiguous. Germline values: CDR1 LGHNA, CDR2 YNFKEQ. The CDR3 is 14 amino acids. Trimming pared 0 bases from V and 1 base from J, leaving 5 bases between. The CDR3: CASSQDQGTDTQYF. CDR3 coding DNA: TGTGCCAGCAGCCAAGACCAGGGCACAGATACGCAGTATTTT.

The chain joins TRBV6-6 to TRBJ1-2, with a weak D call TRBD1 (5 bases). V was clipped by 7 bases and J by 5 bases, with 23 bases between them. The germline CDR1 and CDR2 sequences are MNHNY and SVGAGI (reference sequence). The CDR3 runs to 16 residues. CDR3 amino acids: CASTEGWPGLTYGYTF. In DNA form, the CDR3 reads TGTGCCAGCACCGAGGGGTGGCCCGGACTGACTTATGGCTACACCTTC.

The rearrangement joins TRBV10-3 to TRBJ1-2; D remains ambiguous. The V end was cut by 11 bases, the J end by 8 bases, with 6 bases between. The CDR3 is 8 amino acids. Per germline, CDR1 ENHRY and CDR2 SYGVKD. In DNA form, the CDR3 reads TGTGCCGCCGGGGGCTACACCTTC. Translating gives CAAGGYTF.

V is TRBV4-2 and J is TRBJ1-4, with 9 bases matching TRBD1. This CDR3 is built from 16 residues. The V and J ends lost 2 bases and 5 bases, in that order; junction bases with no gene match: 6. The germline CDR1 and CDR2 sequences are LGHNA and YNFKEQ. The CDR3 region is CASSQLSGTGNEKLFF. Written as DNA, the CDR3 is TGTGCCAGCAGCCAACTCTCCGGGACAGGGAATGAAAAACTGTTTTTT.

This chain connects TRBV4-1 to TRBJ1-2; the D is unclear. CDR1 is MGHRA and CDR2 is YSYEKL in the germline V gene. Trimming took 1 base from V and 4 from J, leaving 16 bases between them. The CDR3 is 16 residues long. The CDR3 region is CASSQGTAITVYGYTF. The CDR3 region has the DNA TGCGCCAGCAGCCAAGGCACAGCCATCACCGTCTATGGCTACACCTTC.

The chain employs TRBV5-4 and TRBJ1-5; D gene ambiguous. The CDR3 has 13 residues. The V gene's germline CDR1 is SGHNT and CDR2 YYREEE (reference sequence). Trimming pared 4 bases from V and 5 bases from J, leaving 10 bases between. CDR3 residues: CASSQDTDQPQHF. Here the CDR3 DNA reads TGTGCCAGCAGCCAAGACACGGATCAGCCCCAGCATTTT.

This clone was counted between two and nine times. This chain uses TRBV4-2 with TRBJ1-2; no definite D call. Germline CDR1 LGHNA, CDR2 YNFKEQ. V shed 1 base and J shed 1 base, with 10 bases lying between them. The CDR3 loop spans 15 amino acids. The CDR3 loop reads CASSQGQKNNYGYTF. DNA of the CDR3: TGTGCCAGCAGCCAAGGCCAGAAAAATAACTATGGCTACACCTTC.

The rearrangement uses TRBV18 and TRBJ2-7; D is perhaps TRBD1 or TRBD2 (5 bases each). The CDR3 runs 13 residues. Germline CDR1 is KGHSH and CDR2 is LQKENI. Trimming shortened V by 9 bases and J by 3 bases, and 15 bases separated the two germline ends. This CDR3 reads CASSQGSGYEQYF. The CDR3 DNA reads as TGTGCCAGTTCCCAGGGAAGCGGCTACGAGCAGTACTTC.

The gene calls are TRBV5-4 and TRBJ2-1, with D unresolved. V was trimmed by 3 bases and J by 9 bases, leaving 13 bases between them. Germline lookup yields CDR1 SGHNT and CDR2 YYREEE (reference sequence). There are 13 residues in the CDR3. The CDR3 sequence is CASSSMPWGEQFF. Written as DNA, the CDR3 is TGTGCCAGCAGCTCCATGCCGTGGGGTGAGCAGTTCTTC.

A single count supports this clone. This chain uses TRBV6-1 with TRBJ2-1; 9 bases are a match to TRBD1. CDR3 length equals 16 residues. V was pared by 2 bases and J by 9 bases, with 11 bases of the junction left unmatched. Germline-derived CDR1 and CDR2 are MNHNS and SASEGT. Here the CDR3 DNA reads TGTGCCAGCAGTGAATATAGGACAGGGGTGATGGGTGAGCAGTTCTTC. Encoded protein: CASSEYRTGVMGEQFF.

This sequence joins TRBV6-5 and TRBJ1-2, with D unclear. The V gene's germline CDR1 is MNHEY and CDR2 SVGAGI. The CDR3 runs 11 residues. The V gene lost 8 bases and the J gene lost 5 bases, with 9 bases spanning the gap. The CDR3 nucleotides are TGTGCCAGCGGTACGACGTATGGCTACACCTTC. It is translated as CASGTTYGYTF.

The count of this clone is one. The genes are TRBV7-2 and TRBJ2-5; the D call may be TRBD1 or TRBD2 (5 bases each). CDR3 length: 14 residues. In germline, CDR1 is SGHTA, CDR2 FQGNSA. Trimming took off 3 bases at V and 3 bases at J, with 11 bases between the two ends. The CDR3 loop reads CASSFPGTEETQYF. The CDR3 DNA follows: TGTGCCAGCAGCTTCCCCGGGACGGAAGAGACCCAGTACTTC.

This clone was seen a single time. The J gene is TRBJ2-1, the V gene TRBV11-3; 9 positions agree with TRBD2. V shed 5 bases, J shed 6 bases, and the junction held 11 bases outside the gene matches. CDR1 and CDR2 from the germline V gene are SGHNT and YENEEA. CDR3 size: 16 residues. This CDR3 reads CASSPKQVSGGNEQFF. CDR3 DNA: TGTGCCAGCAGCCCTAAGCAGGTTAGCGGGGGCAATGAGCAGTTCTTC.

The chain employs TRBV24-1 and TRBJ2-7; either TRBD1 or TRBD2 may fit D (5 bases each). Germline V gives CDR1 KGHDR, CDR2 SFDVKD. CDR3 length: 15 residues. V was pared by 0 bases and J by 5 bases, with 13 bases between. The CDR3 DNA is TGTGCCACCAGTGATTTGCCCTCAAGGGGAGACGAGCAGTACTTC. This codes for CATSDLPSRGDEQYF.

The chain recombines TRBV27 with TRBJ1-1, with D uncertain. Trimming removed 0 bases from V and 1 base from J, with 18 bases in between. CDR3 length: 18 residues. Germline CDR1 reads MNHEY; CDR2 reads SMNVEV (reference sequence). The CDR3, as DNA: TGTGCCAGCAGTTTATCGATACGAGCATCAGACCCGAACACTGAAGCTTTCTTT. This sequence encodes CASSLSIRASDPNTEAFF.

This chain joins TRBV7-9 and TRBJ2-1, with D perhaps TRBD2 (6 bases). The CDR3 runs to 18 residues. V shed 4 bases and J shed 0 bases, with 19 bases lying between them. CDR1 is SEHNR, CDR2 FQNEAQ, per germline (reference sequence). The CDR3: CASSSWDLIVSSYNEQFF. DNA of the CDR3: TGTGCCAGCAGCTCCTGGGACTTAATTGTAAGCTCCTACAATGAGCAGTTCTTC.

This clone was counted a single time. The chain links TRBV6-5 to TRBJ1-4; TRBD1 might be the D (5 bases). V was trimmed by 4 bases and J by 3 bases, leaving 9 bases between them. The CDR3 has 14 amino acids. CDR1 and CDR2 (germline): MNHEY, SVGAGI. CDR3 sequence: CASSLLGANEKLFF. The DNA for the CDR3 is TGTGCCAGCAGTTTGTTAGGGGCTAATGAAAAACTGTTTTTT.

The rearrangement links TRBV7-9 to TRBJ1-2, with 7 bases lining up with TRBD1. V lost 4 bases to trimming and J lost 2 bases; unmatched junction nucleotides: 4. The CDR3 is 14 amino acids. Germline assignment: CDR1 SEHNR and CDR2 FQNEAQ (reference sequence). CDR3: CASSSGQPNYGYTF. DNA for the CDR3: TGTGCCAGCAGCTCGGGACAGCCCAACTATGGCTACACCTTC.

This clone was found once. The rearrangement uses TRBV25-1 and TRBJ2-7; D is uncertain. Germline loops: CDR1 MGHDK, CDR2 SYGVNS. V dropped 2 bases and J dropped 7 bases, with 15 bases sitting between them. The CDR3 length is 14 residues. CDR3 DNA: TGTGCCAGCAGTGAAACCTTAGGACGCCTAGAGCAGTACTTC. It translates to CASSETLGRLEQYF.

This rearrangement joins TRBV7-6 to TRBJ2-3; no clear D. In germline, CDR1 is SGHVS, CDR2 FNYEAQ. Trimming cost V 1 base and J 6 bases, with 8 bases left between them. The CDR3 runs 13 residues. The DNA for the CDR3 is TGTGCCAGCAGCTTAGGATTGCAGGATACGCAGTATTTT. It specifies CASSLGLQDTQYF.

This chain uses TRBV18 with TRBJ1-4; D is ambiguous. From germline, CDR1 is KGHSH and CDR2 LQKENI. The CDR3 is 13 amino acids. V shed 2 bases and J shed 8 bases, with 9 bases lying between them. Here the CDR3 DNA reads TGTGCCAGCTCACCAATAGATACGGAAAAACTGTTTTTT. Encoded protein: CASSPIDTEKLFF.

The rearrangement links TRBV6-5 to TRBJ2-7, with 7 bases that match TRBD2. The germline V gene has CDR1 MNHEY and CDR2 SVGAGI. Losses at the gene ends were 6 bases for V and 5 bases for J; bases not matched to a gene: 7. The CDR3 sequence is 13 residues long. The CDR3 loop reads CASSWGGRDEQYF. The CDR3 nucleotides are TGTGCCAGCAGCTGGGGGGGAAGGGACGAGCAGTACTTC.

The chain recombines TRBV12-3 or TRBV12-4 with TRBJ1-5, with no clear D. The V and J ends lost 4 bases and 3 bases respectively, with 7 bases between them. The CDR3 has 13 amino acids. The CDR3 nucleotides read TGTGCCAGCAGTTGGCGGGACAATCAGCCCCAGCATTTT. Amino acids: CASSWRDNQPQHF.

This chain connects TRBV3-1 (or the pseudogene TRBV3-2) to TRBJ2-1; 8 bases fit TRBD2. Per the germline V gene, CDR1 is LGHDT and CDR2 is YNNKEL (reference sequence). After removal of 1 base from V and 10 bases from J, the junction contained 6 bases not matched to a gene. The CDR3 totals 14 residues. CDR3 bases: TGTGCCAGCAGCCAAGGACATGGCGGGGGGGAGCAGTTCTTC. This encodes CASSQGHGGGEQFF.

V and J are TRBV5-1 and TRBJ1-5; D unclear. Trimming stripped 0 bases from V and 10 bases from J, with 11 bases between. CDR1 is SGHRS, CDR2 YFSETQ, per germline. This CDR3 contains 13 residues. CDR3: CASSLAAGNPQHF. The CDR3 DNA sequence: TGCGCCAGCAGCTTGGCCGCTGGAAACCCCCAGCATTTT.

The V call is TRBV5-6, the J call TRBJ2-1; a possible D gene is TRBD1 (5 bases). CDR3 length equals 12 residues. The V end was cut by 5 bases, the J end by 4 bases, with 7 bases between. Germline CDR1 reads SGHDT; CDR2 reads YYEEEE. CDR3 coding DNA: TGTGCCAGCAGTCCAGGGTACAATGAGCAGTTCTTC. This encodes CASSPGYNEQFF.

Only a few counts were recorded for this clone. The CDR3 DNA reads TGTGCCAGCAGTATCAGGGGGGGTGAGCAGTTCTTC. Protein product: CASSIRGGEQFF. The V and J genes are TRBV27 and TRBJ2-1; D assignment may be TRBD1 or TRBD2 (7 bases each). V was shortened by 5 bases and J by 9 bases, with 11 bases between the two germline ends. The CDR3 has 12 amino acids. Germline V gives CDR1 MNHEY, CDR2 SMNVEV (reference sequence).

The chain links TRBV2 to TRBJ2-1; D possibly corresponds to TRBD1 (6 bases). CDR1 is SNHLY, CDR2 FYNNEI, per germline. There are 15 residues in the CDR3. The V gene lost 1 base and the J gene lost 3 bases, with 10 bases spanning the gap. CDR3 in amino acids: CASSEGTALYNEQFF. As DNA, the CDR3 is TGTGCCAGCAGTGAAGGGACAGCGCTCTACAATGAGCAGTTCTTC. Full variable domain (missing parts from reference TRBV2 and TRBJ2-1): EPEVTQTPSHQVTQMGQEVILRCVPISNHLYFYWYRQILGQKVEFLVSFYNNEISEKSEIFDDQFSVERPDGSNFTLKIRSTKLEDSAMYFCASSEGTALYNEQFFGPGTRLTVL.